This is a list of T cell receptor beta chains from one sample in a study of regulatory T cells in long-lasting Graves disease. In TCRdb, the multiplex PCR reads were re-called with MiXCR into one record per CDR3 protein. The repertoire includes 580,000 or so distinct CDR3 sequences, roughly 15% of them detected once, and around 12% sits in the top ten. These same data were also listed under a study on T cells in Graves' hyperthyroidism and ophthalmopathy.

Sequencing used peripheral blood mononuclear cells (PBMCs), obtained at new diagnosis, from a patient treated with antithyroid drugs. Receptor source: a young man with Graves disease. Each CDR3 is given with its conserved first and last residue. Each record gives: J gene, D gene, clone size, V gene, CDR3 DNA, CDR3 protein. D genes are given only for firm matches. Part of the rows lack a size; the others show once, few, many or a class for expanded clones.

>TRBJ2-5|.|many|TRBV7-9
TGTGCCAGCAGCTCGGGACCTCTCCCTCTAGAGACCCAGTACTTC
CASSSGPLPLETQYF
>TRBJ2-5|.|many|TRBV11-2
TGTGCCAGCAGCTTCGGCTACCAAGAGACCCAGTACTTC
CASSFGYQETQYF
>TRBJ2-1|TRBD2|few|TRBV11-3
TGTGCCAGCAGCTCCGGACTAGTAGGGTACAATGAGCAGTTCTTC
CASSSGLVGYNEQFF
>TRBJ2-5|.|.|TRBV10-3
TGTGCCATCAGTGAACCCACATGGACGCACCAAGAGACCCAGTACTTC
CAISEPTWTHQETQYF
>TRBJ2-7|TRBD2|many|TRBV20-1
TGCAGTGCTAGAGATGTGGGGACTAGCGGGAGGGAGCAGTACTTC
CSARDVGTSGREQYF
>TRBJ1-4|.|many|TRBV5-1
TGCGCCAGCAGCTCGGGACGAAATCTCGAAAAACTGTTTTTT
CASSSGRNLEKLFF
>TRBJ1-1|.|.|TRBV7-6
TGTGCCAGCAGCTTAGGGTATGGGTTAGACACTGAAGCTTTCTTT
CASSLGYGLDTEAFF
>TRBJ2-2|TRBD1|many|TRBV28
TGTGCCGGGCCCCCCCAGGGGGAGACGGCGGGCGCGAACACCGGGGAGCTGTTTTTT
CAGPPQGETAGANTGELFF
>TRBJ2-1|.|many|TRBV27
TGTGCCAGCAGTTTCATGGTGCCGCAGGGGTACAATGAGCAGTTCTTC
CASSFMVPQGYNEQFF
>TRBJ2-3|TRBD2|.|TRBV29-1
TGCAGCCCACAAGAGGGGAGGGCCCGAGATACGCAGTATTTT
CSPQEGRARDTQYF
>TRBJ1-6|.|many|TRBV28
TGTGCCAGCAGTTTATTGGGGGGGCAGAGTTCACCCCTCCACTTT
CASSLLGGQSSPLHF
>TRBJ2-7|.|few|TRBV7-3
TGTGCCAGCAGCTTAAGACTAGTATCCTACGAGCAGTACTTC
CASSLRLVSYEQYF
>TRBJ1-3|.|.|TRBV29-1
TGCAGCTCGAACCAGCCATCTGGAAACACCATATATTTT
CSSNQPSGNTIYF
>TRBJ2-7|.|.|TRBV5-1
TGCGCCAGCAGCTTGGATGCAAGTGATAACTACGAGCAGTACTTC
CASSLDASDNYEQYF
>TRBJ2-3|.|many|TRBV19
TGTGCCAGTAGCGTACAGGGTTCGGATACGCAGTATTTT
CASSVQGSDTQYF
>TRBJ2-1|.|many|TRBV28
TGTGCCAGCAGTTGGGGCAATGAGCAGTTCTTC
CASSWGNEQFF
>TRBJ1-3|.|.|TRBV6-1
TGTGCCAGCATCTGGGGGGACACCATATATTTT
CASIWGDTIYF
>TRBJ2-7|.|many|TRBV28
TGTGCCAGCAGTTTTAATCCGGCCGGCTACGAGCAGTACTTC
CASSFNPAGYEQYF
>TRBJ2-1|TRBD2|many|TRBV28
TGTGCCAGCAGTAACCGGACTAGCGGGAGGATGGGCAATGAGCAGTTCTTC
CASSNRTSGRMGNEQFF
>TRBJ2-3|.|many|TRBV7-8
TGTGCCAGCACCCGCGGAGGGGGCACAGATACGCAGTATTTT
CASTRGGGTDTQYF
>TRBJ2-7|TRBD1|few|TRBV20-1
TGCAGTGCGGATGGGACAGGGGGGGGGGACGAGCAGTACTTC
CSADGTGGGDEQYF
>TRBJ2-5|.|many|TRBV13
TGTGCCAGCAGCTCCTGGGGAGAGACCCAGTACTTC
CASSSWGETQYF
>TRBJ2-1|TRBD1|.|TRBV20-1
TGCAGTGCTAGAGCCTTGACAGGGGACACCTACAATGAGCAGTTCTTC
CSARALTGDTYNEQFF
>TRBJ2-7|.|.|TRBV4-1
TGCGCCAGCAGCCAAGAGGTCTGGCAGAGCTCCTACGAGCAGTACTTC
CASSQEVWQSSYEQYF
>TRBJ2-1|.|many|TRBV10-3
TGTGCCATCAGTGGGGAGCGGCTCTCCTACAATGAGCAGTTCTTC
CAISGERLSYNEQFF
>TRBJ1-2|TRBD1|few|TRBV25-1
TGTGCCAGCAGTGACTCCGGGACAGGGGTATATGGCTACACCTTC
CASSDSGTGVYGYTF
>TRBJ1-5|TRBD1|few|TRBV20-1
TGCAGTGCTCAGAGGACAGGAGGCAATCAGCCCCAGCATTTT
CSAQRTGGNQPQHF
>TRBJ2-6|TRBD2|few|TRBV28
TGTGCCAGCAAGAAGGAGCCGCGACTAGCGGGAGGGGATCCCTCTGGGGCCAACGTCCTGACTTTC
CASKKEPRLAGGDPSGANVLTF
>TRBJ2-7|.|few|TRBV4-1
TGCGCCAGCAGCCAAGTCAGGGTAGCCTACGAGCAGTACTTC
CASSQVRVAYEQYF
>TRBJ2-3|.|many|TRBV6-1
TGTGCCAGCAAGGGGAGCACAGATACGCAGTATTTT
CASKGSTDTQYF
>TRBJ1-1|TRBD1|many|TRBV7-9
TGTGCCAGCAGTTTAGGGACAGGGGGGTCTAACACTGAAGCTTTCTTT
CASSLGTGGSNTEAFF
>TRBJ1-6|.|many|TRBV12-3/TRBV12-4
TGTGCCAGCAGTTTAGGGGCGAGCTCCTATAATTCACCCCTCCACTTT
CASSLGASSYNSPLHF
>TRBJ1-6|.|few|TRBV27
TGTGCCAGCAGTTCCGCCGGAGGGCAGGGGATAAGGTCACCCCTCCACTTT
CASSSAGGQGIRSPLHF
>TRBJ2-7|.|many|TRBV10-3
TGTGCCATCAGTAACGGCCCAGGGGCGGAGCAGTACTTC
CAISNGPGAEQYF
>TRBJ2-7|.|.|TRBV20-1
TGCAGTGCTAGTAAACTAGGGACTTACGAGCAGTACTTC
CSASKLGTYEQYF
>TRBJ1-2|.|.|TRBV5-6
TGTGCCAGCAGCCCATGGCCCGCTTCCTATGGCTACACCTTC
CASSPWPASYGYTF
>TRBJ2-3|.|many|TRBV27
TGTGCCAGCAGTCGGTCTCGGGATACGCAGTATTTT
CASSRSRDTQYF
>TRBJ2-3|.|many|TRBV6-1
TGTGCCAGCAGTGAAGTATACACAGATACGCAGTATTTT
CASSEVYTDTQYF
>TRBJ2-7|TRBD2|few|TRBV29-1
TGCAGCGTTGGGCGTCTAGCGGCTCGGGTGCTTTCCTACGAGCAGTACTTC
CSVGRLAARVLSYEQYF
>TRBJ2-5|.|.|TRBV5-1
TGCGCCAGCAGCCCAAAAGATACAGAGCAAGAGACCCAGTACTTC
CASSPKDTEQETQYF
>TRBJ2-1|TRBD2|many|TRBV2
TGTGCCAGCAGAACCGGGACTAGGAGGGTCAATGAGCAGTTCTTC
CASRTGTRRVNEQFF
>TRBJ1-1|.|many|TRBV28
TGTGCCAGCAGTTTTTGGGGGAACACTGAAGCTTTCTTT
CASSFWGNTEAFF
>TRBJ2-7|TRBD2|.|TRBV5-5
TGTGCCAGCAGCTCGGGGTCCAGCGGGAGGATCTCCTACGAGCAGTACTTC
CASSSGSSGRISYEQYF
>TRBJ2-7|TRBD2|many|TRBV2
TGTGCCAGCAGCGGACTAGCGGGAGGTTACGACGAGCAGTACTTC
CASSGLAGGYDEQYF
>TRBJ2-1|.|many|TRBV6-5
TGTGCCAGCAGTTCCCTGGGGGTCGAGCAGTTCTTC
CASSSLGVEQFF
>TRBJ1-1|.|many|TRBV11-2
TGTGCCAGCAGCCGGACGGAATTGAACACTGAAGCTTTCTTT
CASSRTELNTEAFF